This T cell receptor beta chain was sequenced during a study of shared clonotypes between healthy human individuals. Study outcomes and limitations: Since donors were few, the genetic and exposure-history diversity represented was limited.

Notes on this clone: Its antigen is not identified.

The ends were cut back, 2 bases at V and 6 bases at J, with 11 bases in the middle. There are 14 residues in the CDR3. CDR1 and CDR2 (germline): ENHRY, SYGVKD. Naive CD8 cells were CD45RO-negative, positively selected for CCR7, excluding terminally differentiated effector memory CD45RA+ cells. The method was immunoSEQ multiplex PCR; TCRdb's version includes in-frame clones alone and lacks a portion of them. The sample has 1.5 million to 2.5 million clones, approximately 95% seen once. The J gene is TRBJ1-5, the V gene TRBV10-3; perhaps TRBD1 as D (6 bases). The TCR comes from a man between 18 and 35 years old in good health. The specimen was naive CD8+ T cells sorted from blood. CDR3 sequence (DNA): TGTGCCATCAGTGAGACAGGGAATACTCAGCCCCAGCATTTT. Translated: CAISETGNTQPQHF.